The rows below give T cell receptor beta chains drawn from one sample of a study of blood T cells in healthy people across ages. Each CDR3 protein gets one entry after TCRdb re-called the 5' RACE reads with MiXCR. Of roughly 1,700,000 distinct CDR3 sequences in the sample, 28% were seen once. Sequenced input: blood. These receptor sequences come from a woman aged 25 to 39 in good health. CDR3s include the opening cysteine and the closing phenylalanine or tryptophan. The D gene is left open where the match is weak. Some rows have no size entry. The others give once, few or many, or a class for an expanded clone.

cdr3_nt: TGTGCCAGCAGCATCACCGGGGGACCCTCTGGAAACACCATATATTTT; cdr3_aa: CASSITGGPSGNTIYF; v_call: TRBV11-2; j_call: TRBJ1-3; clone_size: once; d_call: .
cdr3_nt: TGCAGTGCTTCCCAGGGGGCAGGCAAAAACATTCAGTACTTC; cdr3_aa: CSASQGAGKNIQYF; v_call: TRBV20-1; j_call: TRBJ2-4; clone_size: many; d_call: TRBD1
cdr3_nt: TGCAGCGTTGAACCCTTCCAGGGAGGAGGCTACACCTTC; cdr3_aa: CSVEPFQGGGYTF; v_call: TRBV29-1; j_call: TRBJ1-2; clone_size: few; d_call: .
cdr3_nt: TGCAGCGTCGATCGGACGGGACAGCTCCTCCAAGAGACCCAGTACTTC; cdr3_aa: CSVDRTGQLLQETQYF; v_call: TRBV29-1; j_call: TRBJ2-5; clone_size: many; d_call: TRBD1
cdr3_nt: TGTGCCATCAGTCCGTCCCAGGGAAACTACAATGAGCAGTTCTTC; cdr3_aa: CAISPSQGNYNEQFF; v_call: TRBV10-3; j_call: TRBJ2-1; clone_size: many; d_call: .
cdr3_nt: TGCGCCAGCAGCGGCGACAGGGCCCACACCTTC; cdr3_aa: CASSGDRAHTF; v_call: TRBV5-1; j_call: TRBJ1-2; clone_size: few; d_call: TRBD1
cdr3_nt: TGTGCCAGCAGCCAAGAAGGTCATAACACTGAAGCTTTCTTT; cdr3_aa: CASSQEGHNTEAFF; v_call: TRBV3-1; j_call: TRBJ1-1; clone_size: .; d_call: .
cdr3_nt: TGTGCCAGCAGCCGTAACGGACAGGAAGGCATTCAGTACTTC; cdr3_aa: CASSRNGQEGIQYF; v_call: TRBV6-5; j_call: TRBJ2-4; clone_size: many; d_call: TRBD1
cdr3_nt: TGCGCCAGCAGCTTGGAGACAGGGACCTACCAGCAGTACTTC; cdr3_aa: CASSLETGTYQQYF; v_call: TRBV5-1; j_call: TRBJ2-5; clone_size: .; d_call: TRBD1
cdr3_nt: TGCAGCGTTGAATCAGTGGGTGAGACCCAGTACTTC; cdr3_aa: CSVESVGETQYF; v_call: TRBV29-1; j_call: TRBJ2-5; clone_size: many; d_call: .
cdr3_nt: TGTGCCAGCAGCTTAAACATCCCGACTAGCGGTACCTACAATGAGCAGTACTTC; cdr3_aa: CASSLNIPTSGTYNEQYF; v_call: TRBV7-2; j_call: TRBJ2-7; clone_size: once; d_call: TRBD2
cdr3_nt: TGTGCCAGCGGTTACTCAGGGACGAACACTGAAGCTTTCTTT; cdr3_aa: CASGYSGTNTEAFF; v_call: TRBV6-5; j_call: TRBJ1-1; clone_size: .; d_call: .
cdr3_nt: TGCAGCGTTGATTCCGGGAGCTCCTACAATGAGCAGTACTTC; cdr3_aa: CSVDSGSSYNEQYF; v_call: TRBV29-1; j_call: TRBJ2-7; clone_size: .; d_call: .
cdr3_nt: TGCGCCAGCAGCCAAGATCCGGGGGTCGAGCAGTACTTC; cdr3_aa: CASSQDPGVEQYF; v_call: TRBV4-1; j_call: TRBJ2-7; clone_size: few; d_call: .
cdr3_nt: TGCAGTGCTAATCTAGCGGGGGCCTTTGCTACGCAGTATTTT; cdr3_aa: CSANLAGAFATQYF; v_call: TRBV20-1; j_call: TRBJ2-3; clone_size: few; d_call: TRBD2
cdr3_nt: TGTGCCAGCAGTGAACAACCCATCGAGGGACAGCCCCAGCATTTT; cdr3_aa: CASSEQPIEGQPQHF; v_call: TRBV2; j_call: TRBJ1-5; clone_size: few; d_call: .
cdr3_nt: TGTGCCAGCATTCGGGGCGCTAGGAAGGGGGGCTACACCTTC; cdr3_aa: CASIRGARKGGYTF; v_call: TRBV28; j_call: TRBJ1-2; clone_size: few; d_call: .
cdr3_nt: TGCAGTGCTAGAGATAGGGGACAGGGAAGCACTGAAGCTTTCTTT; cdr3_aa: CSARDRGQGSTEAFF; v_call: TRBV20-1; j_call: TRBJ1-1; clone_size: .; d_call: TRBD1
cdr3_nt: TGTGCCAGCAGTCCTAAGAGGGGACGGGGAAATGAAAAACTGTTTTTT; cdr3_aa: CASSPKRGRGNEKLFF; v_call: TRBV12-3/TRBV12-4; j_call: TRBJ1-4; clone_size: few; d_call: .
cdr3_nt: TGTGCCAGCAGTCTGTTCCTGGGACGGCGGGCTGAAGCTTTCTTT; cdr3_aa: CASSLFLGRRAEAFF; v_call: TRBV7-9; j_call: TRBJ1-1; clone_size: .; d_call: .
cdr3_nt: TGTGCCAGCAGCCAACAGGGACTACGGGAGACCCAGTACTTC; cdr3_aa: CASSQQGLRETQYF; v_call: TRBV3-1; j_call: TRBJ2-5; clone_size: .; d_call: TRBD2
cdr3_nt: TGTGCCAGCAGTTACGTCCAGACAGATACGCAGTATTTT; cdr3_aa: CASSYVQTDTQYF; v_call: TRBV6-6; j_call: TRBJ2-3; clone_size: .; d_call: .
cdr3_nt: TGTGCCAGCAGCTTTGAGGAGTTCTCCTACAATGAGCAGTTCTTC; cdr3_aa: CASSFEEFSYNEQFF; v_call: TRBV7-9; j_call: TRBJ2-1; clone_size: many; d_call: .
cdr3_nt: TGTGCCAGCAGCCAAGCTGCCAGGGTGTCCTACGAGCAGTACTTC; cdr3_aa: CASSQAARVSYEQYF; v_call: TRBV14; j_call: TRBJ2-7; clone_size: few; d_call: .
cdr3_nt: TGTGCCAGCAGCCTAGCGGGAGAACTCACAGATACGCAGTATTTT; cdr3_aa: CASSLAGELTDTQYF; v_call: TRBV6-4; j_call: TRBJ2-3; clone_size: few; d_call: TRBD2
cdr3_nt: TGCGCCACCAGGGGCTATGAGACCCAGTACTTC; cdr3_aa: CATRGYETQYF; v_call: TRBV10-2; j_call: TRBJ2-5; clone_size: .; d_call: .
cdr3_nt: TGCGCCAGCAGCCTAGGACCCTACGGCACTGAAGCTTTCTTT; cdr3_aa: CASSLGPYGTEAFF; v_call: TRBV4-3; j_call: TRBJ1-1; clone_size: few; d_call: .
cdr3_nt: TGTGCCTGGGGGCGAGGTCAAAACATAGCCAAAAACATTCAGTACTTC; cdr3_aa: CAWGRGQNIAKNIQYF; v_call: TRBV30; j_call: TRBJ2-4; clone_size: .; d_call: .
cdr3_nt: TGTGCCAGCAGCTACCCCCGGCTAGCGGGGTCCACAGATACGCAGTATTTT; cdr3_aa: CASSYPRLAGSTDTQYF; v_call: TRBV7-9; j_call: TRBJ2-3; clone_size: many; d_call: TRBD2
cdr3_nt: TGTGCCAGCAGCTTGTTTGCGGGACCCAACATTCAGTACTTC; cdr3_aa: CASSLFAGPNIQYF; v_call: TRBV5-6; j_call: TRBJ2-4; clone_size: many; d_call: .
cdr3_nt: TGTGCCAGCAGTGATCCAACGGGAGACGGGTCAGTTCAGTACTTC; cdr3_aa: CASSDPTGDGSVQYF; v_call: TRBV25-1; j_call: TRBJ2-4; clone_size: few; d_call: .
cdr3_nt: TGTGCCAGCAGCCCCGAAAGCTCTGGAAACACCATATATTTT; cdr3_aa: CASSPESSGNTIYF; v_call: TRBV13; j_call: TRBJ1-3; clone_size: .; d_call: .
cdr3_nt: TGTGCCAGCAGTTTAGTCGAGGACACTGAAGCTTTCTTT; cdr3_aa: CASSLVEDTEAFF; v_call: TRBV12-3/TRBV12-4; j_call: TRBJ1-1; clone_size: many; d_call: .
cdr3_nt: TGCGCCAGCAGCTTGGCGTTGGGGCGAGGTAGTGGTGAGCAGTTCTTC; cdr3_aa: CASSLALGRGSGEQFF; v_call: TRBV5-1; j_call: TRBJ2-1; clone_size: .; d_call: .
cdr3_nt: TGTGCCTGGGCTACAGGGAACTATGGCTACACCTTC; cdr3_aa: CAWATGNYGYTF; v_call: TRBV30; j_call: TRBJ1-2; clone_size: few; d_call: .
cdr3_nt: TGCAGTGCTAGAGCTCCGCGACTAGTCCGGGGGGCAGAGACCCAGTACTTC; cdr3_aa: CSARAPRLVRGAETQYF; v_call: TRBV20-1; j_call: TRBJ2-5; clone_size: .; d_call: .
cdr3_nt: TGTGCCAGCAGCCAACAGTTTGGGATGTCCTACGAGCAGTACTTC; cdr3_aa: CASSQQFGMSYEQYF; v_call: TRBV7-2; j_call: TRBJ2-7; clone_size: many; d_call: .
cdr3_nt: TGTGCCAGCAGCAGCGAAAGAGGACCCGGGACTAGCGGCAATGAGCAGTTCTTC; cdr3_aa: CASSSERGPGTSGNEQFF; v_call: TRBV3-1; j_call: TRBJ2-1; clone_size: few; d_call: TRBD2
cdr3_nt: TGTGCCAGCAGCCCGGAGGCCGGAGGCTATTCCTACGAGCAGTACTTC; cdr3_aa: CASSPEAGGYSYEQYF; v_call: TRBV5-5; j_call: TRBJ2-7; clone_size: .; d_call: .
cdr3_nt: TGTGCCAGCAGTTTACCAGATCACTCCTACAATGAGCAGTTCTTC; cdr3_aa: CASSLPDHSYNEQFF; v_call: TRBV27; j_call: TRBJ2-1; clone_size: few; d_call: .
cdr3_nt: TGTGCCAGCAGCTTAGAGGTAGCGGGAGGAGAAGAGACCCAGTACTTC; cdr3_aa: CASSLEVAGGEETQYF; v_call: TRBV7-2; j_call: TRBJ2-5; clone_size: many; d_call: TRBD2
cdr3_nt: TGTGCCAGCAGCTACCGGGGGGTATACAATGAGCAGTTCTTC; cdr3_aa: CASSYRGVYNEQFF; v_call: TRBV7-9; j_call: TRBJ2-1; clone_size: few; d_call: TRBD2
cdr3_nt: TGCAGCGCGACGGTCGGGGGAGACATCGAAGCTTTCTTT; cdr3_aa: CSATVGGDIEAFF; v_call: TRBV29-1; j_call: TRBJ1-1; clone_size: .; d_call: .
cdr3_nt: TGCAGCGTTGAAATCGTCCGGGGGCGATACAATGAGCAGTTCTTC; cdr3_aa: CSVEIVRGRYNEQFF; v_call: TRBV29-1; j_call: TRBJ2-1; clone_size: .; d_call: .
cdr3_nt: TGTGCCAGCAGACTGACAGAGTCCTACGAGCAGTACTTC; cdr3_aa: CASRLTESYEQYF; v_call: TRBV12-3/TRBV12-4; j_call: TRBJ2-7; clone_size: few; d_call: .
cdr3_nt: TGTGCCAGCATCCCGGGGGGGGGAGATACGCAGTATTTT; cdr3_aa: CASIPGGGDTQYF; v_call: TRBV27; j_call: TRBJ2-3; clone_size: .; d_call: TRBD2
cdr3_nt: TGCAGCTCCGGGACTTCCTACAATGAGCAGTTCTTC; cdr3_aa: CSSGTSYNEQFF; v_call: TRBV29-1; j_call: TRBJ2-1; clone_size: many; d_call: .
cdr3_nt: TGTGCCAGCTCACCCCCGGGACAGGGATATTCACCCCTCCACTTT; cdr3_aa: CASSPPGQGYSPLHF; v_call: TRBV18; j_call: TRBJ1-6; clone_size: .; d_call: TRBD1
cdr3_nt: TGCAGTGCTATTGACAGGGGACGGTACGAGCAGTACTTC; cdr3_aa: CSAIDRGRYEQYF; v_call: TRBV20-1; j_call: TRBJ2-7; clone_size: .; d_call: TRBD1
cdr3_nt: TGTGCCAGCATGGGGACTAGCGGAACAGATACGCAGTATTTT; cdr3_aa: CASMGTSGTDTQYF; v_call: TRBV25-1; j_call: TRBJ2-3; clone_size: .; d_call: TRBD2
cdr3_nt: TGTGCCATCAGTACCGAAGGGGGGTCCTACAATGAGCAGTTCTTC; cdr3_aa: CAISTEGGSYNEQFF; v_call: TRBV10-3; j_call: TRBJ2-1; clone_size: few; d_call: .
cdr3_nt: TGTGCCAGCAGCTTAGCGCGGGCAGTTGATGGCTACACCTTC; cdr3_aa: CASSLARAVDGYTF; v_call: TRBV7-9; j_call: TRBJ1-2; clone_size: .; d_call: .
cdr3_nt: TGTGCCAGCAGTAATTACCGGGACAGGGGGCAAGGCAATCAGCCCCAGCATTTT; cdr3_aa: CASSNYRDRGQGNQPQHF; v_call: TRBV28; j_call: TRBJ1-5; clone_size: few; d_call: TRBD1